The present T cell receptor beta chain was sequenced within a study of graft-versus-host responses after intestinal transplantation. Overall study: Each of the recipients got a multivisceral, liver-intestinal, or isolated intestinal transplant. Each recipient received anti-thymocyte globulin induction, then tacrolimus and steroids for 3 to 4 years. Study results and limitations: The presence of high graft-versus-host to host-versus-graft clonal ratios in allografts characterized patients with graft-donor T cell macrochimerism. Peak levels of circulating GvH clones tracked with early post-transplant HvG declines.

This clone was observed a handful of times. The target antigen is unknown. Sequencing used immunoSEQ multiplex PCR; TCRdb keeps in-frame clones, though not all of them. This sample has roughly 92,000 clones, with about nine tenths found just once. V was pared by 1 base and J by 4 bases, with 8 bases of the junction left unmatched. CDR1 MGHRA and CDR2 YSYEKL come from the germline V gene. The CDR3 spans 18 residues. The material was unstimulated CD4+ T cells sorted from spleen or lymph node cells, obtained before transplant. The gene calls are TRBV4-1 and TRBJ1-5; 12 nucleotides agree with TRBD1. This clonotype was obtained from a human donor who was the organ donor for an intestinal transplant. DNA for the CDR3: TGCGCCAGCAGCCAAGGTTGGGGACAGGGGGCATGGAATCAGCCCCAGCATTTT. Protein: CASSQGWGQGAWNQPQHF.